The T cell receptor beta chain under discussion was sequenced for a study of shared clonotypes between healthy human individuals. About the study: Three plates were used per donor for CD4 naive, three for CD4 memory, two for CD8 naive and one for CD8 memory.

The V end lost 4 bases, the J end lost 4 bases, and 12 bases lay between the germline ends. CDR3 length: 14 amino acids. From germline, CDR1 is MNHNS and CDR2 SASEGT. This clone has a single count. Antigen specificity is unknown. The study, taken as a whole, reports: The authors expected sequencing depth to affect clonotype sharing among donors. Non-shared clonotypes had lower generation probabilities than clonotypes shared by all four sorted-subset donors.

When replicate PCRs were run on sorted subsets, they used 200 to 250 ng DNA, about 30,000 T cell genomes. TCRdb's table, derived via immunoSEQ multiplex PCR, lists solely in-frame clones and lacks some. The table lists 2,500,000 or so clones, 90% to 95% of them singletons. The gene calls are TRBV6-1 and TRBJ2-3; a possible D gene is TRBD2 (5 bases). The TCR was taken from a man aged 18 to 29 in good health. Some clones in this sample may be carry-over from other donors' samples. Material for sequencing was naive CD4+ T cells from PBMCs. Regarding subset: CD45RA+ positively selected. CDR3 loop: CASSVYRTSDTQYF. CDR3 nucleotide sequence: TGTGCCAGCAGTGTATACCGGACTTCAGATACGCAGTATTTT.